The next 9 T cell receptor beta chains were all read from a single sample in a study of OX40 agonist ivuxolimab in advanced cancers. TCRdb keeps only in-frame clones here, not all; method: immunoSEQ multiplex PCR. Among around 88,000 clones listed, just over 90% were seen once. The sample here was CD4+ or CD8+ T cells sorted from blood, taken in a trial of the OX40 agonist ivuxolimab. Receptors were obtained from an adult with an advanced solid tumor such as melanoma, head and neck, liver or kidney cancer.

This chain uses TRBV15 with TRBJ1-3; 10 nucleotides line up with TRBD1. V was pared by 6 bases and J by 3 bases, with 2 bases of the junction left unmatched. Germline V gene sequence: CDR1 LNHNV, CDR2 YYDKDF (reference sequence). The CDR3 spans 14 residues. CDR3 coding DNA: TGTGCCACCAGTCGGACAGGGGGTGGAAACACCATATATTTT. Protein product: CATSRTGGGNTIYF.

This clone was picked up one time. V and J are TRBV5-6 and TRBJ1-1, with D possibly matching TRBD1 (5 bases). CDR3 size: 16 residues. Germline-derived CDR1 and CDR2 are SGHDT and YYEEEE. V shed 4 bases and J shed 1 base, with 17 bases lying between them. The CDR3: CASSPIRGSPNTEAFF. The CDR3 DNA follows: TGTGCCAGCAGCCCGATACGGGGCTCCCCGAACACTGAAGCTTTCTTT. The variable domain in full, with the rest retrieved from reference TRBV5-6 and TRBJ1-1, is DAGVTQSPTHLIKTRGQQVTLRCSPKSGHDTVSWYQQALGQGPQFIFQYYEEEERQRGNFPDRFSGHQFPNYSSELNVNALLLGDSALYLCASSPIRGSPNTEAFFGQGTRLTVV.

This chain links TRBV30 with TRBJ2-5; D perhaps matches TRBD1 (5 bases). Per germline, CDR1 GTSNPN and CDR2 SVGIG (reference sequence). Trimming cost V 3 bases and J 5 bases, with 10 bases left between them. The CDR3 covers 12 residues. CDR3 region: CAWRTVWETQYF. The CDR3 region has the DNA TGTGCCTGGAGGACAGTATGGGAGACCCAGTACTTC. Based on the CDR3 plus reference TRBV30 and TRBJ2-5, the full variable domain is SQTIHQWPATLVQPVGSPLSLECTVEGTSNPNLYWYRQAAGRGLQLLFYSVGIGQISSEVPQNLSASRPQDRQFILSSKKLLLSDSGFYLCAWRTVWETQYFGPGTRLLVL.

The rearrangement uses TRBV6-5 and TRBJ2-7; D unresolved. V lost 2 bases, J lost 12 bases, and 17 bases lay in between. The V gene's germline CDR1 is MNHEY and CDR2 SVGAGI. The CDR3 is 13 residues long. This CDR3 reads CASSYDTASHRYF. CDR3 DNA sequence: TGTGCCAGCAGTTACGATACCGCTTCGCACCGGTACTTC.

The chain couples TRBV11-3 to TRBJ2-2; D is unresolved. This CDR3 is 13 amino acids long. Trimming removed 0 bases from V and 4 bases from J, with 3 bases in between. Germline V CDR1 and CDR2: SGHNT, YENEEA. The CDR3 DNA reads as TGTGCCAGCAGCTTAGATATCACCGGGGAGCTGTTTTTT. It translates to CASSLDITGELFF.

The chain links TRBV6-6 to TRBJ2-2; a weak D match, TRBD2 (6 bases). Germline V lookup: CDR1 MNHNY, CDR2 SVGAGI (reference sequence). This CDR3 spans 16 amino acids. The V gene lost 10 bases and the J gene lost 0 bases, with 18 bases spanning the gap. The CDR3 reads CATGDWGTTNTGELFF. The CDR3 nucleotides read TGTGCCACCGGGGACTGGGGTACGACGAACACCGGGGAGCTGTTTTTT.

The CDR3 region is CASSPPTEGVRSEKLFF. The CDR3 nucleotides read TGTGCCAGCAGCCCCCCCACTGAGGGGGTACGGAGTGAAAAACTGTTTTTT. The chain employs TRBV7-9 and TRBJ1-4, with a weak D call TRBD1 (6 bases). The V end lost 5 bases, the J end lost 7 bases, and 23 bases lay between the germline ends. The germline V gene encodes CDR1 SEHNR and CDR2 FQNEAQ (reference sequence). CDR3 length: 17 residues.

J is TRBJ2-3 and V is TRBV27; D gene unclear. The CDR3 loop spans 18 amino acids. The germline V gene has CDR1 MNHEY and CDR2 SMNVEV (reference sequence). Trimming shortened V by 5 bases and J by 4 bases, and 25 bases separated the two germline ends. In nucleotides, the CDR3 is TGTGCCAGCAGTAGAGCTTTAAGGATTCCAGGCCCGGCAGATACGCAGTATTTT. Translated: CASSRALRIPGPADTQYF.

This chain connects TRBV27 to TRBJ2-1; 8 positions match TRBD1. Germline CDR1 MNHEY, CDR2 SMNVEV (reference sequence). V dropped 4 bases and J dropped 4; count of bases not matched to a gene: 6. The CDR3 is 15 amino acids. CDR3 amino acids: CASSSQGAAYNEQFF. CDR3 DNA: TGTGCCAGCAGTTCTCAGGGGGCAGCTTACAATGAGCAGTTCTTC.